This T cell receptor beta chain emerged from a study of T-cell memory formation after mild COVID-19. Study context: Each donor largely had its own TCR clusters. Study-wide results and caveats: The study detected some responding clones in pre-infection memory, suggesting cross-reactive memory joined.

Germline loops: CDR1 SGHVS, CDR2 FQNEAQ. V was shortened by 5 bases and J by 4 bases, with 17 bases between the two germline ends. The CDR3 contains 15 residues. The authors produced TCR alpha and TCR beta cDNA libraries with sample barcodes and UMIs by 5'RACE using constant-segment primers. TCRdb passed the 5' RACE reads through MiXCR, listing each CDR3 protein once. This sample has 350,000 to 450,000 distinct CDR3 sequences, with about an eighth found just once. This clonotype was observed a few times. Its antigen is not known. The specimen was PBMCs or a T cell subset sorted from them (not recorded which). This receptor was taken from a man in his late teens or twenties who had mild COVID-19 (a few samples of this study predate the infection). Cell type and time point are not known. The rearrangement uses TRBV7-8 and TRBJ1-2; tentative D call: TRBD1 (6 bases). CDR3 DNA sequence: TGTGCCAGCAGCCCTACGGGGGGCGAGATCTATGGCTACACCTTC. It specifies CASSPTGGEIYGYTF.